The present T cell receptor (beta chain) was sequenced within a study of HIV-infected patients and healthy controls. CDR1 is SGHKS, CDR2 YYEKEE, per germline (reference sequence). The CDR3 loop spans 12 amino acids. V lost 3 bases and J lost 6; bases outside the gene matches: 0. Points from the study as a whole: CMV-associated CDR3s mostly grew nonsignificantly during therapy, while HIV-associated CDR3s declined significantly.

Alpha and beta constant-region primers primed reverse transcription of around 540 ng RNA. Using multiplexing indices, alpha and beta chain libraries were generated apart by chain-specific third strand synthesis. One entry per CDR3 protein, called by TCRdb with MiXCR from the 5' RACE reads. The sample includes about 10,000 distinct CDR3 sequences, around 5.9% of them seen just once. This clonotype was seen many times. Its specificity is unknown. Antiretroviral therapy had run roughly three months, about 14 weeks, before follow-up blood collection. Whole blood was used without fractionation, so all unsorted peripheral T cells were included. People with immunomodulatory therapy, recent vaccination or treatment interruptions were not enrolled.

The sequencing here drew on blood, taken during antiretroviral therapy. This clonotype originated in an adult with HIV infection. The donor label of this sample is uncertain. This chain uses TRBV5-5 with TRBJ2-7; TRBD1 agrees at 10 bases. CDR3: CASSWDRGEQYF. The CDR3, as DNA: TGTGCCAGCAGCTGGGACAGGGGCGAGCAGTACTTC.